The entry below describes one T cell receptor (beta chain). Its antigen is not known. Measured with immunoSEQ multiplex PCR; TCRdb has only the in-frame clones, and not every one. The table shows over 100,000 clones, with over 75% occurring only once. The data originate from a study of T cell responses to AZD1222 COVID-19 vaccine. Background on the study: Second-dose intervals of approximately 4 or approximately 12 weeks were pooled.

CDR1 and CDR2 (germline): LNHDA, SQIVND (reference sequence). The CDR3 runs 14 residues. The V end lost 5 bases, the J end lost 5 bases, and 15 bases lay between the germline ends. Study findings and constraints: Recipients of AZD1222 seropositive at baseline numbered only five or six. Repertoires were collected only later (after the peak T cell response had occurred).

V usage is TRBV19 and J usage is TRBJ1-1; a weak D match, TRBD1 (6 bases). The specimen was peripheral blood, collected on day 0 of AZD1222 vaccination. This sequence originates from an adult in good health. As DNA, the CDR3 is TGTGCCAGTAGTTTGCGAGGGGGTACGACTGAAGCTTTCTTT. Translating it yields CASSLRGGTTEAFF.